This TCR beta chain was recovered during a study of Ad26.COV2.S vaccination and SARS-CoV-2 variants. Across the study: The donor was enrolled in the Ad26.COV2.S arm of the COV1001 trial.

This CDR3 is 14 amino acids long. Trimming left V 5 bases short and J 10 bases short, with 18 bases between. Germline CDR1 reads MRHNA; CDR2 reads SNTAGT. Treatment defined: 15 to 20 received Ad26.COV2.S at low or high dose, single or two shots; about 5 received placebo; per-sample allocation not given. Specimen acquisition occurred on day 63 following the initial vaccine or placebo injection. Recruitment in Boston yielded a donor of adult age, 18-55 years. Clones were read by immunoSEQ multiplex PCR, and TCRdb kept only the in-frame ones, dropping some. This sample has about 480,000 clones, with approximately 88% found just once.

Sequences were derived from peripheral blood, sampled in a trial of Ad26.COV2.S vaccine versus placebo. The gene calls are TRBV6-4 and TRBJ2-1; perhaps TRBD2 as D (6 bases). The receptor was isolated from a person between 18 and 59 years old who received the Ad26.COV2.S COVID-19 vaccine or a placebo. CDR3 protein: CASSREWGKGEQFF. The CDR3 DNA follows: TGTGCCAGCAGTCGGGAGTGGGGCAAGGGCGAGCAGTTCTTC.